This TCR beta chain was recovered during a study of cytomegalovirus exposure and HLA in healthy donors. The overall study: The platform used for the 120 or so validation repertoires matched that of the roughly 670 first-cohort repertoires, a later analysis reported. Notes on the study in general: Reports credit the classifier with highly specific, highly sensitive diagnosis of cytomegalovirus status. The dataset shows that most TCR sequences were rare, while some public TCRs occurred in many donors. The authors confirmed in vitro that a few CMV-associated chains were specific for CMV antigens.

This clone came up a few times. The antigen is undetermined. Using immunoSEQ multiplex PCR, the repertoire was profiled, and TCRdb retains in-frame clones only, with some absent. The profile shows over 200,000 clones, 85% to 90% of them singletons. Sequenced: PBMCs. The TCR comes from a woman between 18 and 29 years old in good health and CMV-seronegative.

CDR3 loop: CASSLVSGDTYEQYF. The CDR3 nucleotides read TGTGCCAGCAGCTTAGTAAGCGGGGACACCTACGAGCAGTACTTC. The V and J genes are TRBV7-2 and TRBJ2-7; the D gene is possibly TRBD2 (7 bases). This CDR3 region has 15 residues. Germline lookup yields CDR1 SGHTA and CDR2 FQGNSA. Trimming took off 1 base at V and 2 bases at J, with 12 bases between the two ends.